The 18 T cell receptor beta chains given below trace back to one sample, sequenced in a study of early T cells in non-severe SARS-CoV-2 infection (dated by TCRdb to about 2021). The library was built by means of 5' RACE. For sequencing, a NextSeq 500 was employed. The public reads were quality trimmed at Q25 with fastp and then assembled into clones with MiXCR by TCRdb, keeping productive beta chains. Merged by CDR3 protein, the rows form single entries marked with the most common genes and DNA. The sample data list some 58,000 distinct CDR3 sequences, and around 13% of these were observed just once. The biggest ten clones account for around 4.3% of the sample. The material sequenced was whole blood. All receptors derive from an adult who was a healthcare worker with PCR-confirmed SARS-CoV-2 infection or an uninfected control (not recorded which).

This clonotype was picked up a small number of times. This chain joins TRBV29-1 and TRBJ1-1; D uncertain. The CDR3 covers 12 residues. The ends were cut back, 8 bases at V and 5 bases at J, with 15 bases in the middle. From germline, CDR1 is SQVTM and CDR2 ANQGSEA. CDR3 bases: TGCAGCACGATCGGAGTAAGGACTGAAGCTTTCTTT. Translated, it gives CSTIGVRTEAFF.

V usage is TRBV3-1 and J usage is TRBJ2-1, with 7 positions matching TRBD1. The CDR3 has 15 residues. Per germline, CDR1 LGHDT and CDR2 YNNKEL (reference sequence). V trimming: 5 bases; J trimming: 5 bases; junction bases outside the gene matches: 9. CDR3 sequence: CASSTRQGGHNEQFF. CDR3 nucleotides: TGTGCCAGCAGCACCCGACAGGGCGGCCACAATGAGCAGTTCTTC.

This clonotype was observed a few times. The chain links TRBV2 to TRBJ2-2; 8 bases fit TRBD2. J was trimmed by 2 bases and V by 5 bases; bases with no gene match: 7. The CDR3 is 16 residues long. CDR1 and CDR2 from the germline V gene are SNHLY and FYNNEI. The CDR3 protein is CASSPRTSLNTGELFF. Here the CDR3 DNA reads TGTGCCAGCAGTCCCCGGACTAGCCTAAACACCGGGGAGCTGTTTTTT.

The chain combines TRBV9 with TRBJ2-1; no reliable D call. Looked up from germline, CDR1 is SGDLS and CDR2 is YYNGEE. This CDR3 is built from 12 residues. Deletions cut 4 bases from V and 8 bases from J, with 10 bases between. The CDR3 spells CASSHTSHEQFF. CDR3 DNA: TGTGCCAGCAGCCACACCTCCCATGAGCAGTTCTTC. The complete variable domain, with remaining parts taken from reference TRBV9 and TRBJ2-1, reads DSGVTQTPKHLITATGQRVTLRCSPRSGDLSVYWYQQSLDQGLQFLIQYYNGEERAKGNILERFSAQQFPDLHSELNLSSLELGDSALYFCASSHTSHEQFFGPGTRLTVL.

The sample holds many counts of this clonotype. V gene TRBV18 combines with J gene TRBJ1-2, with TRBD1 matching over 7 bases. The CDR3 contains 14 residues. The ends lost 3 bases at V and 2 bases at J; junction bases unmatched: 3. CDR1 is KGHSH and CDR2 is LQKENI in the germline V gene. CDR3 DNA sequence: TGTGCCAGCTCACCGGAGGGGGCAAACTATGGCTACACCTTC. Amino acids: CASSPEGANYGYTF. Full variable domain (remainder filled in from reference TRBV18 and TRBJ1-2): NAGVMQNPRHLVRRRGQEARLRCSPMKGHSHVYWYRQLPEEGLKFMVYLQKENIIDESGMPKERFSAEFPKEGPSILRIQQVVRGDSAAYFCASSPEGANYGYTFGSGTRLTVV.

The chain recombines TRBV6-6 with TRBJ2-1, with D perhaps assigned TRBD1 or TRBD2 (6 bases each). V was trimmed by 3 bases and J by 7 bases, leaving 13 bases between them. This CDR3 has 14 residues. Germline CDR1 MNHNY, CDR2 SVGAGI (reference sequence). The CDR3 region is CASSYGGPRNEQFF. CDR3 in DNA: TGTGCCAGCAGTTATGGGGGGCCCCGTAATGAGCAGTTCTTC.

This clonotype showed up just a few times. The chain recombines TRBV6-6 with TRBJ2-5, with TRBD1 identical over 7 bases. Germline V lookup: CDR1 MNHNY, CDR2 SVGAGI (reference sequence). J gave up 4 bases and V 5 bases, and 4 bases lay outside the gene matches. The CDR3 is made up of 13 amino acids. CDR3 in amino acids: CASSDNRGETQYF. CDR3 DNA sequence: TGTGCCAGCAGTGACAACAGGGGAGAGACCCAGTACTTC.

The V call is TRBV6-6, the J call TRBJ1-1, with unresolved D. This CDR3 has 12 residues. V dropped 5 bases and J dropped 5 bases, with 9 bases sitting between them. The germline gives CDR1 MNHNY, CDR2 SVGAGI (reference sequence). CDR3: CASSIRPTEAFF. In DNA, the CDR3 is TGTGCCAGCAGTATACGCCCGACTGAAGCTTTCTTT.

Ten or more counts support this clonotype. This chain links TRBV7-2 with TRBJ1-4; D remains unclear. Deletions cut 5 bases from V and 1 base from J, with 11 bases between. Germline assignment: CDR1 SGHTA and CDR2 FQGNSA. CDR3 length equals 15 residues. CDR3 DNA sequence: TGTGCCAGCAGCCTAAGGCGGGGAACTAATGAAAAACTGTTTTTT. Amino acid sequence: CASSLRRGTNEKLFF. The full variable domain, with the rest looked up from reference TRBV7-2 and TRBJ1-4, is GAGVSQSPSNKVTEKGKDVELRCDPISGHTALYWYRQSLGQGLEFLIYFQGNSAPDKSGLPSDRFSAERTGGSVSTLTIQRTQQEDSAVYLCASSLRRGTNEKLFFGSGTQLSVL.

In its sample, this clonotype was seen many times. The chain links TRBV5-5 to TRBJ2-7; TRBD1 aligns across 7 bases. J lost 3 bases, V lost 2 bases, and 8 bases had no gene match. This CDR3 has 15 amino acids. In germline, CDR1 is SGHKS, CDR2 YYEKEE (reference sequence). DNA of the CDR3: TGTGCCAGCAGCTTCGCCGGGACAGCCCTCTACGAGCAGTACTTC. Translating gives CASSFAGTALYEQYF.

In its sample, this clonotype was seen many times. The rearrangement links TRBV13 to TRBJ2-7, with TRBD1 matching 9 bases. The germline V gene encodes CDR1 PRHDT and CDR2 FYEKMQ (reference sequence). Trimming removed 5 bases from V and 5 bases from J; junction bases left unmatched: 13. The CDR3 is 16 amino acids. CDR3 sequence (DNA): TGTGCCAGCAGCCCCACAGCTAGGGACAGGGTACACGAGCAGTACTTC. Its translation: CASSPTARDRVHEQYF.

The genes are TRBV5-5 and TRBJ1-2; 9 bases are a match to TRBD1. The V segment lost 0 bases and the J segment 8 bases; nucleotides outside the gene matches: 11. This CDR3 contains 16 residues. Germline assignment: CDR1 SGHKS and CDR2 YYEKEE (reference sequence). The CDR3 is CASSLEGQGGLYGYTF. Here the CDR3 DNA reads TGTGCCAGCAGCTTGGAGGGACAGGGTGGGCTTTACGGCTACACCTTC.

As for this clonotype: One base away lies a much larger clone, so this may be a sequencing read error. CDR3 sequence reads: CASSPASRDQPRHF. CDR3 sequence (DNA): TGTGCCAGCAGTCCTGCCTCAAGGGATCAGCCCCGGCATTTT. This sequence joins TRBV6-6 and TRBJ1-5; D ambiguous. In germline, CDR1 is MNHNY, CDR2 SVGAGI (reference sequence). There are 14 residues in the CDR3.

This clonotype was found a few times. The rearrangement joins TRBV12-3 or TRBV12-4 to TRBJ2-5, with TRBD2 matching over 11 bases. With V trimmed by 4 bases and J by 4 bases, 8 bases remained unmatched. The CDR3 contains 16 residues. The CDR3 DNA follows: TGTGCCAGCAGTTCCCTAGCGGGGGGATGGTCAGAGACCCAGTACTTC. Translated, it gives CASSSLAGGWSETQYF.

This clonotype has more than one count but fewer than ten. The chain employs TRBV11-2 and TRBJ2-7, with 7 positions matching TRBD2. The CDR3 is 12 amino acids. V gave up 4 bases and J gave up 6 bases; unmatched junction bases: 3. Germline CDR1 and CDR2: SGHAT and FQNNGV. The chain's CDR3 is CASSWEGREQYF. The CDR3 DNA reads TGTGCCAGCAGCTGGGAGGGCCGCGAGCAGTACTTC.

This clonotype was picked up many times. The chain has TRBV12-3 or TRBV12-4 and TRBJ1-6; a weak D match, TRBD1 (6 bases). The CDR3 is 14 amino acids. Trimming stripped 6 bases from V and 5 bases from J, with 11 bases between. The CDR3 is CASRQGAHNSPLHF. Here the CDR3 DNA reads TGTGCCAGCAGACAGGGAGCTCATAATTCACCCCTCCACTTT.

This clonotype has ten or more counts. J is TRBJ2-7 and V is TRBV5-1; 9 nucleotides agree with TRBD1. The CDR3 has 15 residues. Germline V gives CDR1 SGHRS, CDR2 YFSETQ. The V segment lost 2 bases and the J segment 1 base; nucleotides outside the gene matches: 4. In DNA form, the CDR3 reads TGCGCCAGCAGCTTCTCCGGGACAGGGTCCTACGAGCAGTACTTC. Translated: CASSFSGTGSYEQYF.

This clonotype appeared many times. The CDR3 sequence: CASSRDRVVNQPQHF. CDR3 DNA sequence: TGTGCCAGTAGTAGAGACAGGGTGGTCAATCAGCCCCAGCATTTT. The chain carries TRBV19 and TRBJ1-5; 7 positions agree with TRBD1. The CDR3 contains 15 residues. The germline V gene encodes CDR1 LNHDA and CDR2 SQIVND (reference sequence). The ends lost 4 bases at V and 3 bases at J; junction bases unmatched: 6.